One and the same sample provided the 18 T cell receptor beta chains below, sequenced in a study of T cells after posttransplantation cyclophosphamide. Assay used: immunoSEQ multiplex PCR; TCRdb lists only in-frame clones, some missing. The sample gives about 52,000 clones, 90% to 95% of which show up once; 2.5% to 3% is in the top ten. Sequencing was carried out using PBMCs. These receptors all stem from a woman between 25 and 40 years old in good health and a related stem cell transplant donor.

The table lists this clone with a count of one. The rearrangement links TRBV7-2 to TRBJ2-2; unclear D gene. Germline V lookup: CDR1 SGHTA, CDR2 FQGNSA. Deletions cut 1 base from V and 3 bases from J, with 6 bases between. This CDR3 region has 14 residues. The chain's CDR3 is CASSLGGDTGELFF. CDR3 DNA sequence: TGTGCCAGCAGCTTAGGTGGAGACACCGGGGAGCTGTTTTTT.

The rearrangement joins TRBV11-2 to TRBJ1-1, with D maybe TRBD1 (5 bases). This CDR3 spans 13 amino acids. V shed 0 bases and J shed 8 bases, with 10 bases lying between them. Per germline, CDR1 SGHAT and CDR2 FQNNGV. CDR3: CASSLDRGTEAFF. The CDR3 region has the DNA TGTGCCAGCAGCTTAGATCGGGGGACGGAAGCTTTCTTT.

V gene TRBV2 combines with J gene TRBJ2-3; 7 bases align to TRBD1. CDR1 is SNHLY, CDR2 FYNNEI, per germline. Trimming cost V 6 bases and J 4 bases; bases outside gene matches: 1. The CDR3 is 12 amino acids. The CDR3 DNA sequence: TGTGCCAGCAGGGGACAGTCAGATACGCAGTATTTT. It specifies CASRGQSDTQYF. Using reference TRBV2 and TRBJ2-3 for the parts outside the CDR3, the full variable domain is EPEVTQTPSHQVTQMGQEVILRCVPISNHLYFYWYRQILGQKVEFLVSFYNNEISEKSEIFDDQFSVERPDGSNFTLKIRSTKLEDSAMYFCASRGQSDTQYFGPGTRLTVL.

This clone was observed once. The chain recombines TRBV4-3 with TRBJ1-2; 10 bases map to TRBD1. The CDR3 extends over 16 amino acids. V dropped 0 bases and J dropped 8; count of bases not matched to a gene: 9. Germline V gives CDR1 LGHNA, CDR2 YSLEER. This chain's CDR3 is CASSQDWGQGTGGYTF. The DNA for the CDR3 is TGCGCCAGCAGCCAAGATTGGGGACAGGGGACTGGCGGCTACACCTTC.

V is TRBV7-9 and J is TRBJ1-1, with 9 bases lining up with TRBD1. The J segment lost 0 bases and the V segment lost 5 bases, leaving 1 base of the junction unmatched. CDR3 length: 14 residues. Germline V gene data show CDR1 as SEHNR and CDR2 as FQNEAQ (reference sequence). Here the CDR3 DNA reads TGTGCCAGCAGCCGGGACAGGGTGAACACTGAAGCTTTCTTT. Translated, it gives CASSRDRVNTEAFF.

V gene TRBV15 combines with J gene TRBJ1-2, with D perhaps TRBD1 (6 bases). Germline loops: CDR1 LNHNV, CDR2 YYDKDF (reference sequence). V shed 1 base and J shed 3 bases, with 12 bases lying between them. This CDR3 contains 15 residues. CDR3 bases: TGTGCCACCAGCAGAGGGACAGATGGGGACTATGGCTACACCTTC. Translating it yields CATSRGTDGDYGYTF.

The rearrangement uses TRBV7-9 and TRBJ2-5; possibly TRBD1 for D (6 bases). Germline values: CDR1 SEHNR, CDR2 FQNEAQ (reference sequence). The V end lost 4 bases, the J end lost 5 bases, and 11 bases lay between the germline ends. The CDR3 is made up of 13 amino acids. The CDR3 protein is CASSWGQGETQYF. DNA of the CDR3: TGTGCCAGCAGCTGGGGGCAGGGGGAGACCCAGTACTTC. The variable domain in full, with the rest retrieved from reference TRBV7-9 and TRBJ2-5, is DTGVSQNPRHKITKRGQNVTFRCDPISEHNRLYWYRQTLGQGPEFLTYFQNEAQLEKSRLLSDRFSAERPKGSFSTLEIQRTEQGDSAMYLCASSWGQGETQYFGPGTRLLVL.

This clone appeared once. The J gene is TRBJ1-2, the V gene TRBV28; 9 nucleotides match TRBD1. V shed 3 bases and J 2 bases; nucleotides not matched to a gene: 4. The length of the CDR3 is 15 residues. In germline, CDR1 is MDHEN, CDR2 SYDVKM. CDR3 sequence reads: CASSFPTGGNYGYTF. The CDR3 DNA sequence: TGTGCCAGCAGTTTCCCAACAGGGGGCAACTATGGCTACACCTTC.

The V gene is TRBV5-1, the J gene TRBJ2-7; D is unclear. Germline lookup yields CDR1 SGHRS and CDR2 YFSETQ. The CDR3 contains 14 residues. V was trimmed by 7 bases and J by 0 bases, leaving 14 bases between them. The CDR3 sequence: CASRQALSSYEQYF. The CDR3 DNA sequence: TGCGCCAGCCGGCAGGCTCTGAGCTCCTACGAGCAGTACTTC.

The chain is built from TRBV15 and TRBJ1-1; D uncertain. The germline gives CDR1 LNHNV, CDR2 YYDKDF (reference sequence). There are 14 residues in the CDR3. V lost 0 bases and J lost 0, with 5 bases in between. This chain's CDR3 is CATSRDRVNTEAFF. Written as DNA, the CDR3 is TGTGCCACCAGCAGAGATCGGGTGAACACTGAAGCTTTCTTT.

This clone was seen a few times. The chain uses TRBV28 and TRBJ1-2; no definite D call. The CDR3 spans 12 residues. Germline CDR1 reads MDHEN; CDR2 reads SYDVKM. V shed 5 bases and J shed 10 bases, with 14 bases lying between them. CDR3 protein: CASSPTERDYTF. CDR3 coding DNA: TGTGCCAGCAGTCCGACGGAGCGAGACTACACCTTC.

The CDR3 sequence is CASSLLAGGRETQYF. In nucleotides, the CDR3 is TGTGCCAGCAGCTTACTAGCGGGGGGAAGGGAGACCCAGTACTTC. The rearrangement links TRBV7-2 to TRBJ2-5, with 11 bases identical to TRBD2. CDR3 size: 15 residues. Losses at the gene ends were 2 bases for V and 5 bases for J; bases not matched to a gene: 4. Germline CDR1 SGHTA, CDR2 FQGNSA.

The chain is built from TRBV6-1 and TRBJ2-1, with 7 bases identical to TRBD1. There are 16 residues in the CDR3. J was trimmed by 4 bases and V by 4 bases; bases with no gene match: 10. Germline CDR1 and CDR2: MNHNS and SASEGT. The DNA of the CDR3 is TGTGCCAGCAGTGGCTCGCTCGGGACAGCTTACAATGAGCAGTTCTTC. Amino acids: CASSGSLGTAYNEQFF.

The J gene is TRBJ1-2, the V gene TRBV29-1, with 8 positions matching TRBD1. This CDR3 is 11 amino acids long. The germline V gene encodes CDR1 SQVTM and CDR2 ANQGSEA. The V and J ends lost 6 bases and 4 bases, in that order; junction bases with no gene match: 1. The CDR3 coding sequence is TGCAGCGTAACAGGGGGCTATGGCTACACCTTC. Protein sequence: CSVTGGYGYTF.

The V gene is TRBV15, the J gene TRBJ2-1; 7 bases are shared with TRBD2. This CDR3 is built from 19 residues. CDR1 and CDR2 from the germline V gene are LNHNV and YYDKDF (reference sequence). Trimming at V came to 2 bases and at J to 3 bases, leaving 16 bases not matched to a gene. The CDR3 loop reads CATSRQRPRRGFNYNEQFF. CDR3 nucleotides: TGTGCCACCAGCAGACAAAGGCCCCGGCGGGGGTTTAACTACAATGAGCAGTTCTTC.

The rearrangement links TRBV29-1 to TRBJ1-2; 7 bases align to TRBD1. CDR3 length equals 14 residues. Germline CDR1 reads SQVTM; CDR2 reads ANQGSEA. V was pared by 7 bases and J by 6 bases, with 14 bases of the junction left unmatched. Here the CDR3 reads CSGRIQGPVDGYTF. The CDR3 DNA follows: TGCAGCGGTCGGATACAGGGGCCAGTGGATGGCTACACCTTC.

The chain has TRBV5-6 and TRBJ2-5; TRBD2 agrees at 8 bases. Germline CDR1 SGHDT, CDR2 YYEEEE. V lost 0 bases and J lost 2; bases outside the gene matches: 6. This CDR3 is 16 amino acids long. The CDR3 nucleotides are TGTGCCAGCAGCTTGGGTCCAGGACTAGCACAAGAGACCCAGTACTTC. It translates to CASSLGPGLAQETQYF.

This clone was recorded only once. The V call is TRBV9, the J call TRBJ2-3; 7 bases line up with TRBD2. After removal of 3 bases from V and 0 bases from J, the junction contained 7 bases not matched to a gene. Per the germline V gene, CDR1 is SGDLS and CDR2 is YYNGEE. This CDR3 comprises 16 residues. CDR3 in DNA: TGTGCCAGCAGCGCCAGAGCTAGCGGAAGCACAGATACGCAGTATTTT. Its protein is CASSARASGSTDTQYF.